One sample yielded the 31 T cell receptor beta chains listed below, sequenced in a study of T cell clonality in common variable immunodeficiency. Libraries were prepared by immunoSEQ multiplex PCR; TCRdb keeps only in-frame clonotypes and omits some of them. The record shows approximately 40,000 clones for this sample, with no singletons present. The sequencing input was peripheral blood mononuclear cells. Receptor source: a person between 18 and 75 years old in good health.

This clone was counted at least ten times. Read coverage stops 3 residues before the CDR3 terminus; the germline J gene supplies the remainder. V and J are TRBV30 and TRBJ2-5; D unclear. V was trimmed by 2 bases and J by 5 bases, leaving 6 bases between them. Germline V gives CDR1 GTSNPN, CDR2 SVGIG (reference sequence). The CDR3 is 11 amino acids. The CDR3 bases that were read are TGTGCCTGGAGTTACTGGGAGACC. Protein product: CAWSYWET. The CDR3 in full is CAWSYWETQYF.

Concerning this clone: Sequencing ends 3 residues short of the CDR3 end; the germline J gene provides the rest. The chain employs TRBV5-1 and TRBJ2-3; the D is unclear. Looked up from germline, CDR1 is SGHRS and CDR2 is YFSETQ. This CDR3 is 15 amino acids long. Partial CDR3 DNA: TGCGCCAGCAGCTTTCCGCAGATTAGCAATCAGCCG. Translation: CASSFPQISNQP. In full, the CDR3 reads CASSFPQISNQPQYF.

This clone was recorded many times. The read gets to within 3 residues of the CDR3 end, and the germline J gene fills in the rest. The chain combines TRBV6-4 with TRBJ1-2; perhaps TRBD1 as D (5 bases). Deletions cut 5 bases from V and 4 bases from J, with 14 bases between. The CDR3 sequence is 14 residues long. Germline lookup yields CDR1 MRHNA and CDR2 SNTAGT. The part of the CDR3 DNA that was read is TGTGCCAGCAGTCGCGGCAGGGAGGGCTATGGC. Translation gives CASSRGREGYG. The whole CDR3 protein is CASSRGREGYGYTF.

This clone showed up many times. The sequenced fragment ends 3 residues before the CDR3 boundary, so the rest is inferred from the germline J gene. This chain links TRBV20-1 with TRBJ2-7; 9 nucleotides align to TRBD1. Germline CDR1 and CDR2: DFQATT and SNEGSKA (reference sequence). With 2 bases clipped from V and 4 bases from J, the junction kept 6 bases outside the gene matches. The CDR3 has 14 residues. The DNA read from the CDR3 is TGCAGTGCTAGACCGGGACAGGGTGCGTACGAG. Translation: CSARPGQGAYE. The whole CDR3 reads CSARPGQGAYEQYF.

Turning to this clone: The sequence runs out 3 residues before the end of the CDR3; the remainder is reconstructed from the germline J gene. The chain couples TRBV13 to TRBJ2-3, with 8 bases matching TRBD2. The germline V gene has CDR1 PRHDT and CDR2 FYEKMQ (reference sequence). The CDR3 is 13 residues long. V lost 6 bases and J lost 8; bases outside the gene matches: 7. The CDR3 DNA, read in part, is TGTGCCAGCAGTCAAGGACGGGGGGGTACG. This translates into CASSQGRGGT. The whole CDR3 protein is CASSQGRGGTQYF.

This clone was seen more than once but under ten times. The read ends 3 residues before the CDR3 terminus; that terminus is restored from the germline J gene. The chain combines TRBV2 with TRBJ1-2; D remains unclear. The V gene's germline CDR1 is SNHLY and CDR2 FYNNEI. The CDR3 spans 13 residues. Incomplete CDR3 DNA: TGTGCCAGCAGTTCTTCATTCACCTACGAG. Encoded protein: CASSSSFTYE. Given in full, the CDR3 is CASSSSFTYEYTF.

As to this clone: The read gets to within 3 residues of the CDR3 end, and the germline J gene fills in the rest. The chain employs TRBV20-1 and TRBJ2-1; 9 nucleotides align to TRBD2. V lost 5 bases and J lost 5; bases outside the gene matches: 10. Germline CDR1 DFQATT, CDR2 SNEGSKA (reference sequence). There are 15 residues in the CDR3. The CDR3 spells CSAPRAGGRDNEQFF. The DNA read from the CDR3 is TGCAGTGCTCCTAGGGCGGGAGGGAGGGACAATGAG.

This clone was seen at least ten times. The DNA ends 3 residues before the CDR3 does, and the rest of the CDR3 is filled in from the germline J gene. The gene calls are TRBV19 and TRBJ1-2; 8 bases are shared with TRBD1. Germline-derived CDR1 and CDR2 are LNHDA and SQIVND (reference sequence). After removal of 5 bases from V and 4 bases from J, the junction contained 3 bases not matched to a gene. The CDR3 consists of 13 residues. CDR3 DNA, as far as it was read: TGTGCCAGTAGTTCGACAGGGGCCTATGGC. This encodes CASSSTGAYG. The full-length CDR3 reads as CASSSTGAYGYTF.

The table lists this clone with a few counts. CDR3 protein: CASSLEGDTEAFF. The sequenced part of the CDR3 DNA is TGTGCCAGCAGCTTGGAGGGGGACACTGAA. This chain connects TRBV11-2 to TRBJ1-1; D might be TRBD1 (6 bases). The CDR3 goes on 3 residues after the read ends, and that part is filled in from the germline J gene. This CDR3 is 13 amino acids long. The germline gives CDR1 SGHAT, CDR2 FQNNGV. V lost 3 bases, J lost 3 bases, and 8 bases lay in between.

This clone was recorded at least ten times. Germline is not matched at one junction end, which may reflect a read error. The read ends 3 residues before the CDR3 terminus; that terminus is restored from the germline J gene. This chain links TRBV7-3 with TRBJ1-5, with TRBD1 identical over 7 bases. The CDR3 covers 13 residues. Germline lookup yields CDR1 SGHTA and CDR2 FQGTGA. CDR3 bases read: TGTGCCAGCAGCCTAACAGGGGCTCAGCCC. Its protein product is CASSLTGAQP. The full CDR3 is CASSLTGAQPQHF.

The table lists this clone with a few counts. The read comes to an end 3 residues before the CDR3 does, leaving the germline J gene to fill in the end. The gene calls are TRBV5-8 and TRBJ1-6; 7 bases line up with TRBD1. CDR3 size: 15 residues. The germline CDR1 and CDR2 sequences are SGHTS and YDEGEE. J was trimmed by 3 bases and V by 5 bases; bases with no gene match: 5. The DNA read from the CDR3 is TGTGCCAGCAGACGCAACAGGGGCTATAATTCACCC. This gives the protein CASRRNRGYNSP. The entire CDR3 is CASRRNRGYNSPLHF.

At least ten counts were recorded for this clone. The CDR3 goes on 3 residues after the read ends, and that part is filled in from the germline J gene. This chain connects TRBV10-3 to TRBJ1-2; D possibly corresponds to TRBD1 (5 bases). CDR3 size: 14 residues. Germline lookup yields CDR1 ENHRY and CDR2 SYGVKD. The part of the CDR3 DNA that was read is TGTGCCATCAGTGAGAGGGAGGACACAGCCGGG. It is translated as CAISEREDTAG. The whole CDR3 is CAISEREDTAGYTF.

This clone was counted many times. The read terminates 3 residues before the CDR3 end, so the remaining end is supplied by the germline J gene. This chain links TRBV28 with TRBJ1-4; 8 bases are shared with TRBD1. The CDR3 runs to 17 residues. CDR1 and CDR2 (germline): MDHEN, SYDVKM. The trim removed 3 bases at V and 0 bases at J, leaving 6 bases unmatched. CDR3 loop: CASSFGGTGATNEKLFF. Incomplete CDR3 DNA: TGTGCCAGCAGTTTCGGGGGGACAGGTGCAACTAATGAAAAA.

A few counts support this clone. The sequence runs out 3 residues before the end of the CDR3; the remainder is reconstructed from the germline J gene. The rearrangement uses TRBV19 and TRBJ2-3; TRBD2 matches at 7 bases. From germline, CDR1 is LNHDA and CDR2 SQIVND (reference sequence). There are 14 residues in the CDR3. The sequenced part of the CDR3 DNA is TGTGCCAGTAGCGGTCGAACGGCGGGGGAGACG. Translated, it gives CASSGRTAGET. The whole CDR3 protein reads CASSGRTAGETQYF.

This clone occurred many times. The observed sequence ends 3 residues before the CDR3 terminus, with the missing tail filled in from the germline J gene. The chain recombines TRBV29-1 with TRBJ1-2; D not certain. The V end lost 4 bases, the J end lost 5 bases, and 8 bases lay between the germline ends. The CDR3 extends over 11 amino acids. Germline V gene sequence: CDR1 SQVTM, CDR2 ANQGSEA. The part of the CDR3 DNA that was read is TGCAGCGTTGTTTGGCTTTATGGC. Translated: CSVVWLYG. The full CDR3 sequence reads CSVVWLYGYTF.

This clone came up many times. The CDR3 goes on 3 residues after the read ends, and that part is filled in from the germline J gene. V and J are TRBV5-6 and TRBJ2-7; 9 bases agree with TRBD2. The length of the CDR3 is 14 residues. With 5 bases clipped from V and 3 bases from J, the junction kept 6 bases outside the gene matches. Germline V CDR1 and CDR2: SGHDT, YYEEEE. The sequenced part of the CDR3 DNA is TGTGCCAGCAGAGAAAGCGGGAGGTTCTACGAG. This codes for CASRESGRFYE. The whole CDR3 is CASRESGRFYEQYF.

About this clone: The read falls 3 residues short of the CDR3 end, and the missing part is taken from the germline J gene. This chain uses TRBV7-2 with TRBJ2-2, with D possibly matching TRBD2 (6 bases). CDR1 and CDR2 from the germline V gene are SGHTA and FQGNSA. V lost 3 bases and J 2 bases, leaving 10 bases between the germline ends. The CDR3 contains 15 residues. The sequenced CDR3 bases are TGTGCCAGCAGCTTCACGGGACTTAACACCGGGGAG. Its translation is CASSFTGLNTGE. The CDR3 in full is CASSFTGLNTGELFF.

This clone was recorded many times. The CDR3 extends 3 residues past the end of the read, so its final part is completed from the germline J gene. The chain couples TRBV2 to TRBJ2-1, with 11 positions matching TRBD2. The length of the CDR3 is 14 residues. With V trimmed by 10 bases and J by 9 bases, 11 bases remained unmatched. Looked up from germline, CDR1 is SNHLY and CDR2 is FYNNEI. This CDR3 is CATATSGRFGEQFF. The CDR3 bases that were read are TGTGCCACCGCTACTAGCGGGAGATTTGGTGAG.

This clone showed up many times. Read coverage stops 3 residues before the CDR3 terminus; the germline J gene supplies the remainder. The chain couples TRBV2 to TRBJ1-4, with 9 nucleotides matching TRBD1. Unmatched junction bases numbered 8, after V lost 5 bases and J lost 10 bases. CDR1 is SNHLY and CDR2 is FYNNEI in the germline V gene. This CDR3 is built from 14 residues. The CDR3 region is CASSPGTGLAKLFF. The covered CDR3 bases are TGTGCCAGCAGTCCCGGGACAGGGTTGGCAAAA.

This clone came up many times. The read is 3 residues too short to cover the CDR3 end, so that end is filled in from the germline J gene. The V and J genes are TRBV20-1 and TRBJ1-2; 7 nucleotides align to TRBD1. The CDR3 totals 10 residues. Per the germline V gene, CDR1 is DFQATT and CDR2 is SNEGSKA (reference sequence). The sequenced part of the CDR3 DNA is TGCACTACAGGGGTCTATGGC. Translation gives CTTGVYG. The CDR3 as a whole reads CTTGVYGYTF.

This clone was recorded at least ten times. Read data end 3 residues before the CDR3 end; the end is taken from the germline J gene. This sequence joins TRBV30 and TRBJ2-2; 8 bases align to TRBD1. Germline CDR1 reads GTSNPN; CDR2 reads SVGIG (reference sequence). The CDR3 has 12 residues. Partial CDR3 DNA: TGTGCCTGGAGGCCACAGGGGGAAAAG. This translates into CAWRPQGEK. The entire CDR3 is CAWRPQGEKLFF.

This clone was detected many times. The read ends 3 residues before the CDR3 terminus; that terminus is restored from the germline J gene. This chain joins TRBV20-1 and TRBJ2-7; the D gene is possibly TRBD1 (6 bases). Looked up from germline, CDR1 is DFQATT and CDR2 is SNEGSKA (reference sequence). The CDR3 loop spans 12 amino acids. The V gene lost 6 bases and the J gene lost 2 bases, with 11 bases spanning the gap. The part of the CDR3 DNA that was read is TGCAGTGCCTCTGGACAGACCTACGAG. Protein product: CSASGQTYE. The entire CDR3 protein reads CSASGQTYEQYF.

This clone occurred many times. The read finishes 3 residues shy of the CDR3 end, and the germline J gene is used to complete it. V gene TRBV19 combines with J gene TRBJ1-2, with 8 bases lining up with TRBD1. The CDR3 is made up of 14 amino acids. V lost 6 bases and J lost 6; bases outside the gene matches: 9. Germline V gene data show CDR1 as LNHDA and CDR2 as SQIVND (reference sequence). Here the CDR3 reads CASSKGGQGHGYTF. The CDR3 bases that were read are TGTGCCAGTAGCAAGGGAGGACAGGGCCATGGC. Full variable domain (remainder filled in from reference TRBV19 and TRBJ1-2): DGGITQSPKYLFRKEGQNVTLSCEQNLNHDAMYWYRQDPGQGLRLIYYSQIVNDFQKGDIAEGYSVSREKKESFPLTVTSAQKNPTAFYLCASSKGGQGHGYTFGSGTRLTVV.

This clone appeared many times. The read terminates 3 residues before the CDR3 end, so the remaining end is supplied by the germline J gene. The rearrangement uses TRBV30 and TRBJ1-2; possible D gene TRBD1, 5 bases. CDR3 size: 12 residues. CDR1 is GTSNPN and CDR2 is SVGIG in the germline V gene (reference sequence). The part of the CDR3 DNA that was read is TGTGCCTGGAGTGTAGGGCCAGGGGGC. Translation gives CAWSVGPGG. The CDR3, in full, reads CAWSVGPGGYTF.

This clone appeared many times. At one end, the junction sequence differs from germline, possibly due to a read error. The CDR3 end is not reached by the read, which stops 3 residues before it; the germline J gene fills it in. This chain uses TRBV13 with TRBJ2-7, with a possible D match to TRBD2 (5 bases). Germline values: CDR1 PRHDT, CDR2 FYEKMQ (reference sequence). There are 15 residues in the CDR3. The CDR3 protein is CASSSQLGPSDEQYF. Incomplete CDR3 DNA: TGTGCCAGCAGCTCCCAACTAGGCCCCTCCGACGAG.

This clone was counted ten times or more. With the read ending 3 residues before the CDR3 end, the germline J gene is used to fill in that end. J is TRBJ1-1 and V is TRBV5-6; D gene uncertain. The CDR3 has 14 residues. From germline, CDR1 is SGHDT and CDR2 YYEEEE. With 4 bases removed from V and 2 bases from J, the gap between germline ends came to 12 bases. The sequenced CDR3 bases are TGTGCCAGCAGCCAGTATTGGGCCAACACTGAA. Translation: CASSQYWANTE. The whole CDR3 region reads CASSQYWANTEAFF.

This clone was observed many times. Read coverage stops 3 residues before the CDR3 terminus; the germline J gene supplies the remainder. The chain is built from TRBV10-3 and TRBJ1-1; D uncertain. The CDR3 covers 13 residues. Germline loops: CDR1 ENHRY, CDR2 SYGVKD. V was cut by 7 bases and J by 3 bases, with 12 bases left in between. CDR3 sequence reads: CAIKRQSDTEAFF. The covered CDR3 bases are TGTGCCATCAAGCGCCAGTCAGACACTGAA.

In its sample, this clone was seen many times. The CDR3 end falls 3 residues outside the read, so it is completed with the germline J gene. The chain has TRBV10-3 and TRBJ2-7; TRBD1 aligns across 7 bases. The V and J ends lost 2 bases and 3 bases, in that order; junction bases with no gene match: 4. Per the germline V gene, CDR1 is ENHRY and CDR2 is SYGVKD. This CDR3 contains 14 residues. The sequenced CDR3 bases are TGTGCCATCAGTGAGAGAGGGACAGTCTACGAG. It yields the protein CAISERGTVYE. Given in full, the CDR3 is CAISERGTVYEQYF.

This clone was picked up many times. The read finishes 3 residues shy of the CDR3 end, and the germline J gene is used to complete it. This chain links TRBV12-3 or TRBV12-4 with TRBJ2-7; TRBD1 might be the D (7 bases). V was cut by 6 bases and J by 2 bases, with 17 bases left in between. This CDR3 spans 15 amino acids. The CDR3 loop reads CASRAGTDYPYEQYF. The DNA read from the CDR3 is TGTGCCAGCAGGGCGGGGACAGATTACCCCTACGAG.

This clone has at least ten counts. The covered CDR3 bases are TGCAGTGCTAGAGCTAGCGGGAGCGACGAGACC. It is translated as CSARASGSDET. The complete CDR3 reads CSARASGSDETQYF. The V and J genes are TRBV20-1 and TRBJ2-5; 10 nucleotides match TRBD2. The CDR3 is cut off 3 residues early in the read; its end comes from the germline J gene. Germline CDR1 and CDR2: DFQATT and SNEGSKA (reference sequence). The CDR3 length is 14 residues. Trimming took 1 base from V and 5 from J; bases not matched to a gene: 4.

This clone was detected many times. The observed sequence ends 3 residues before the CDR3 terminus, with the missing tail filled in from the germline J gene. The chain uses TRBV30 and TRBJ1-5; TRBD1 is a possible D gene (5 bases). The CDR3 consists of 14 residues. Germline CDR1 is GTSNPN and CDR2 is SVGIG (reference sequence). V was cut by 4 bases and J by 0 bases, with 10 bases left in between. The CDR3 DNA, read in part, is TGTGCCTGGAACACAGGAGATAGCAATCAGCCC. This codes for CAWNTGDSNQP. The full CDR3 protein is CAWNTGDSNQPQHF.